One T cell receptor (beta chain) is described in this entry. This specimen belongs to a study of ipilimumab plus nivolumab after autologous stem cell transplantation. Data came from immunoSEQ multiplex PCR; TCRdb stores just in-frame clones and leaves some out. The table includes about 24,000 clones, 86% detected once. V shed 8 bases and J shed 13 bases, with 21 bases lying between them. Per germline, CDR1 SNHLY and CDR2 FYNNEI. The CDR3 consists of 13 residues. This specimen was PBMCs, taken in a trial of ipilimumab plus nivolumab as post-transplant consolidation. The chain is built from TRBV2 and TRBJ1-5; the D gene is possibly TRBD1 (5 bases). This TCR came from a male donor with diffuse large B-cell lymphoma. The CDR3 nucleotides are TGTGCCAGCGCCATGCAGGGTTATAGCACACAGCATTTT. It codes for CASAMQGYSTQHF.